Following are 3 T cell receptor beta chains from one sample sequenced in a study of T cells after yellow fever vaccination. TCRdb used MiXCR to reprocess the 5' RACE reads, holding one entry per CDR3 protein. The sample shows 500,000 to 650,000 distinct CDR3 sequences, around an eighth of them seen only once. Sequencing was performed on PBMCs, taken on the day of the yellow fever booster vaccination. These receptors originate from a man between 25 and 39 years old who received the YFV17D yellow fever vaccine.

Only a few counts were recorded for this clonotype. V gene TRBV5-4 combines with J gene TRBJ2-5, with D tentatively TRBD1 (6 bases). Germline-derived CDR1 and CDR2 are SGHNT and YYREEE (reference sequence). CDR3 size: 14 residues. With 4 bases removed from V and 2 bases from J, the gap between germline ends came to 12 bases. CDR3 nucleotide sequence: TGTGCCAGCAGCGTACCGGGACATCAAGAGACCCAGTACTTC. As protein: CASSVPGHQETQYF.

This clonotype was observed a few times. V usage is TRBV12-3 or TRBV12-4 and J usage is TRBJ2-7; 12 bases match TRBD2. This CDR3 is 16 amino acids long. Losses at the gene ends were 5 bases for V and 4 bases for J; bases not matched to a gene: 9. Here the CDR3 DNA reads TGTGCCAGCAGTCCTTATTCTAGCGGGAGGGGATACGAGCAGTACTTC. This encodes CASSPYSSGRGYEQYF.

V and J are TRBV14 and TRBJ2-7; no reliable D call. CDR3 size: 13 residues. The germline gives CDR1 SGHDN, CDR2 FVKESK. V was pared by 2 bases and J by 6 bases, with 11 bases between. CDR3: CASSQHVLGEQYF. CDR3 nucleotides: TGTGCCAGCAGCCAACACGTCCTCGGCGAGCAGTACTTC.